A selection of T cell receptor beta chains follows, all from one sample in a study of graft-versus-host responses after intestinal transplantation. Sequencing was performed with immunoSEQ multiplex PCR; in TCRdb, only in-frame clones are kept and a portion is missing. The table records about 14,000 clones, about 93% of them present only once. Here the sequenced sample was PBMCs, taken 9 days after transplant. All receptors come from a human patient who received an intestinal transplant, so some T cells may come from the graft donor. Each CDR3 is given with its conserved first and last residue. Fields, in order: D gene, clone size, J gene, CDR3 length, V gene, CDR3 protein, CDR3 DNA. The D gene is left open where the match is weak. Some rows mark clone size as missing; the rest say once, few, many or name a class of expanded clone.

NA | NA | TRBJ1-1 | 11 | TRBV6-1 | CASSDSTEAFF | TGTGCCAGCAGTGACAGCACTGAAGCTTTCTTT
TRBD2 | NA | TRBJ2-1 | 16 | TRBV9 | CASSPTGTSGSYEQFF | TGTGCCAGCAGCCCAACCGGGACTAGCGGGAGTTATGAGCAGTTCTTC
NA | once | TRBJ1-5 | 15 | TRBV19 | CASSPDTYGNQPQHF | TGCGCCAGTAGCCCGGACACCTATGGCAATCAGCCCCAGCATTTT
NA | NA | TRBJ2-3 | 16 | TRBV27 | CASSFLTRHTTDTQYF | TGTGCCAGCAGTTTCCTCACGCGACACACCACAGATACGCAGTATTTT
NA | NA | TRBJ2-3 | 14 | TRBV5-4 | CASSPDLSTDTQYF | TGTGCCAGCAGCCCAGACTTGAGCACAGATACGCAGTATTTT
NA | NA | TRBJ2-2 | 14 | TRBV7-9 | CASSSGTRPGELFF | TGTGCCAGCAGCTCCGGGACGAGACCGGGGGAGCTGTTTTTT
NA | NA | TRBJ2-7 | 17 | TRBV11-2 | CASSLDRGGTAQKEQYF | TGTGCCAGCAGCTTAGATCGGGGAGGGACAGCCCAAAAAGAGCAGTACTTC
NA | few | TRBJ1-2 | 13 | TRBV4-3 | CASSQTYAFGYTF | TGCGCCAGCAGCCAAACCTATGCCTTCGGCTACACCTTC
TRBD1 | NA | TRBJ2-3 | 16 | TRBV5-1 | CASSAGTGGLSDTQYF | TGCGCCAGCAGCGCGGGGACAGGGGGCTTGTCAGATACGCAGTATTTT
NA | NA | TRBJ2-7 | 13 | TRBV7-8 | CASRGDPSYEQYF | TGTGCCAGCAGGGGGGACCCATCCTACGAGCAGTACTTC
TRBD2 | NA | TRBJ2-3 | 17 | TRBV30 | CAWSVAGVSDGTDTQYF | TGTGCCTGGAGTGTAGCGGGAGTTTCTGACGGCACAGATACGCAGTATTTT
NA | NA | TRBJ1-2 | 19 | TRBV7-3 | CASCPKWGTQCPRLYGYTF | TGTGCCAGCTGTCCCAAGTGGGGGACACAGTGCCCAAGACTATATGGCTACACCTTC
NA | NA | TRBJ2-1 | 15 | TRBV27 | CASCFQGTSYNEQFF | TGTGCCAGCTGTTTCCAGGGGACCTCCTACAATGAGCAGTTCTTC
TRBD1 | NA | TRBJ2-5 | 14 | TRBV5-4 | CASSLRQGGETQYF | TGTGCCAGCAGCTTACGACAGGGGGGCGAGACCCAGTACTTC
TRBD2 | NA | TRBJ2-7 | 16 | TRBV5-1 | CASSLLPSGSSYEQYF | TGCGCCAGCAGCTTGTTGCCTAGCGGTTCCTCCTACGAGCAGTACTTC
TRBD2 | NA | TRBJ2-5 | 13 | TRBV5-1 | CASSFRGEETQYF | TGCGCCAGCAGCTTCCGGGGGGAAGAGACCCAGTACTTC